The rows below give T cell receptor beta chains drawn from one sample of a study of blood T cell repertoires in COVID-19. Repertoires were generated with immunoSEQ multiplex PCR, while TCRdb's copy carries only in-frame clones and drops some. In the table there are 70,000 or so clones, about four fifths of which are singletons. Sequencing used peripheral blood. These receptors originate from a human donor in a cohort sampled during active COVID-19. Both conserved end residues are part of each CDR3. The order of the fields is V gene, clone size, J gene, CDR3 protein. Expanded clones are given a class, and other clones once, few, many or no size at all.

V gene: TRBV3-1/TRBV3-2; clone size: once; J gene: TRBJ2-3; CDR3 protein: CASSHSSADTQYF
V gene: TRBV4-2; clone size: few; J gene: TRBJ2-7; CDR3 protein: CASSQAPGGDYEQYF
V gene: TRBV5-1; clone size: NA; J gene: TRBJ2-2; CDR3 protein: CASSLEAGETGELFF
V gene: TRBV2; clone size: many; J gene: TRBJ2-7; CDR3 protein: CASREGGNGRLDEQYF
V gene: TRBV19; clone size: few; J gene: TRBJ1-6; CDR3 protein: CASSRTGANSPLHF
V gene: TRBV3-1/TRBV3-2; clone size: NA; J gene: TRBJ2-7; CDR3 protein: CASSQENYPYEQYF
V gene: TRBV11-2; clone size: NA; J gene: TRBJ1-1; CDR3 protein: CASNSESGRTEAFF
V gene: TRBV5-8; clone size: NA; J gene: TRBJ1-5; CDR3 protein: CASSLKRLPQHF
V gene: TRBV29-1; clone size: NA; J gene: TRBJ1-2; CDR3 protein: CSVDSGQGRIYGYTF
V gene: TRBV2; clone size: NA; J gene: TRBJ1-1; CDR3 protein: CASHRGRNTEAFF
V gene: TRBV5-5; clone size: once; J gene: TRBJ1-2; CDR3 protein: CASSLAVQGGGYTF
V gene: TRBV5-1; clone size: NA; J gene: TRBJ1-1; CDR3 protein: CASSLVGTGANTEAFF
V gene: TRBV4-2; clone size: once; J gene: TRBJ2-7; CDR3 protein: CASSTRQSSYEQYF
V gene: TRBV20-1; clone size: NA; J gene: TRBJ1-2; CDR3 protein: CSASKGGPGGYTF
V gene: TRBV25-1; clone size: few; J gene: TRBJ1-2; CDR3 protein: CASTEAGSGYGYTF
V gene: TRBV7-2; clone size: NA; J gene: TRBJ2-3; CDR3 protein: CASSSGTSGRRTDTQYF
V gene: TRBV27; clone size: NA; J gene: TRBJ1-6; CDR3 protein: CASSLLNSPLHF
V gene: TRBV28; clone size: NA; J gene: TRBJ1-3; CDR3 protein: CASSSPLGQGSGNTIYF
V gene: TRBV5-1; clone size: NA; J gene: TRBJ2-7; CDR3 protein: CASSLGGQGAYEQYF
V gene: TRBV7-2; clone size: NA; J gene: TRBJ2-7; CDR3 protein: CASSNQQGNEQYF
V gene: TRBV12-3/TRBV12-4; clone size: few; J gene: TRBJ2-3; CDR3 protein: CASRKTGDTQYF
V gene: TRBV15; clone size: NA; J gene: TRBJ2-6; CDR3 protein: CATLTAREGLGYGANVLTF
V gene: TRBV11-2; clone size: few; J gene: TRBJ2-5; CDR3 protein: CASSLGTSSLETQYF
V gene: TRBV4-3; clone size: NA; J gene: TRBJ1-5; CDR3 protein: CASSLQTGINQPQHF
V gene: TRBV6-5; clone size: NA; J gene: TRBJ1-2; CDR3 protein: CASRLTESLNYGYTF
V gene: TRBV6-5; clone size: NA; J gene: TRBJ2-3; CDR3 protein: CASRGWASDTQYF
V gene: TRBV5-6; clone size: NA; J gene: TRBJ2-3; CDR3 protein: CASTEAGGQRDTQYF
V gene: TRBV7-2; clone size: once; J gene: TRBJ2-1; CDR3 protein: CASSHRGQQSNEQFF
V gene: TRBV20-1; clone size: once; J gene: TRBJ2-5; CDR3 protein: CSASRRQGRETQYF
V gene: TRBV19; clone size: NA; J gene: TRBJ2-1; CDR3 protein: CASSIILAGDEQFF
V gene: TRBV7-8; clone size: NA; J gene: TRBJ2-5; CDR3 protein: CASSSGQGQETQYF
V gene: TRBV27; clone size: NA; J gene: TRBJ2-1; CDR3 protein: CASSSRSYNEQFF
V gene: TRBV7-8; clone size: many; J gene: TRBJ1-2; CDR3 protein: CASSWAGGVDGYTF
V gene: TRBV30; clone size: NA; J gene: TRBJ1-1; CDR3 protein: CAWSQDRGAFF
V gene: TRBV19; clone size: once; J gene: TRBJ2-5; CDR3 protein: CASSRGQRETQYF
V gene: TRBV27; clone size: NA; J gene: TRBJ2-7; CDR3 protein: CASSLKGGPPYEQYF
V gene: TRBV11-2; clone size: NA; J gene: TRBJ2-7; CDR3 protein: CASQGSYEQYF
V gene: TRBV7-9; clone size: NA; J gene: TRBJ2-2; CDR3 protein: CASSSGAGTGSTGELFF
V gene: TRBV28; clone size: NA; J gene: TRBJ2-7; CDR3 protein: CASSPVAGGLYF
V gene: TRBV13; clone size: NA; J gene: TRBJ2-7; CDR3 protein: CASSFFSDLSYEQYF
V gene: TRBV29-1; clone size: few; J gene: TRBJ1-1; CDR3 protein: CSVAQGGSNTEAFF
V gene: TRBV7-6; clone size: NA; J gene: TRBJ2-3; CDR3 protein: CASSLAIGREGPPTDTQYF
V gene: TRBV7-2; clone size: NA; J gene: TRBJ1-2; CDR3 protein: CASSLAKGPYGYTF